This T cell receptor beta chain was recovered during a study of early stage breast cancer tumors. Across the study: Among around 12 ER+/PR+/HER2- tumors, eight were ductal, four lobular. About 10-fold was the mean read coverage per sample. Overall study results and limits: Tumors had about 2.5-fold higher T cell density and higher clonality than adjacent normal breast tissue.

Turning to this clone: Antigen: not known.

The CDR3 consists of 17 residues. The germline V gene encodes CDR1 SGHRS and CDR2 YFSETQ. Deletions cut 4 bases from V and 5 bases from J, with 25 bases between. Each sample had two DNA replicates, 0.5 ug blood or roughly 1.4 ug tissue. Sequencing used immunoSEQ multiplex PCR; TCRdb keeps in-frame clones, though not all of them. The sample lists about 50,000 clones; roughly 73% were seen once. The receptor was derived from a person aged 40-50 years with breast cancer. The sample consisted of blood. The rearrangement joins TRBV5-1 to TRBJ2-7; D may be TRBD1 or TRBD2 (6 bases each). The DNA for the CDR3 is TGCGCCAGCAGCCCAGGGAATAGACAGGTCCCGGGGGACGAGCAGTACTTC. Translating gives CASSPGNRQVPGDEQYF.